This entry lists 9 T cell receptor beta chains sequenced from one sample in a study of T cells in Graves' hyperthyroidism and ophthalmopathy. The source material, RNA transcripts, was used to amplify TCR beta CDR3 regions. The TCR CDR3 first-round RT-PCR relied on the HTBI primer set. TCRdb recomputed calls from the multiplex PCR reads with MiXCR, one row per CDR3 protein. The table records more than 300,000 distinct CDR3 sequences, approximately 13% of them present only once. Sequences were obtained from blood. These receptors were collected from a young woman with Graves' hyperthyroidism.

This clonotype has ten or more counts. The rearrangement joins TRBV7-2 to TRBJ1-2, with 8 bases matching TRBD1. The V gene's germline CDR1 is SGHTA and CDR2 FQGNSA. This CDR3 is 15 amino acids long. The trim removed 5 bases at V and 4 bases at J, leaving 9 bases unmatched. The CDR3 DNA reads TGTGCCAGCAGCCCCGGGACAGGCAGTCCCTATGGCTACACCTTC. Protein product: CASSPGTGSPYGYTF.

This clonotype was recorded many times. CDR3 DNA sequence: TGTGCCAGCAGCCAGGGGGCGGGAAACTATGGCTACACCTTC. It translates to CASSQGAGNYGYTF. This sequence joins TRBV3-1 and TRBJ1-2; D is perhaps TRBD1 (6 bases). The CDR3 contains 14 residues. V was pared by 3 bases and J by 2 bases, with 10 bases between. CDR1 and CDR2 (germline): LGHDT, YNNKEL (reference sequence).

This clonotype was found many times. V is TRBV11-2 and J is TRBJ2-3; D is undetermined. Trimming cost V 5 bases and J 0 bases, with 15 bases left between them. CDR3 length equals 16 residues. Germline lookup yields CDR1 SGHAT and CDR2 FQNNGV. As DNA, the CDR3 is TGTGCCAGCAGCCCCCGGGCCTTAAGGAGCACAGATACGCAGTATTTT. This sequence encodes CASSPRALRSTDTQYF.

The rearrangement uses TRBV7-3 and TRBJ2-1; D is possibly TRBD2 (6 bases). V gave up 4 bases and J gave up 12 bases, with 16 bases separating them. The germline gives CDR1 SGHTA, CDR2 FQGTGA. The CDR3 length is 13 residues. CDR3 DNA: TGTGCCAGCAGCTCCGGGACTCCAGGGCTGCAGTTCTTC. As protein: CASSSGTPGLQFF.

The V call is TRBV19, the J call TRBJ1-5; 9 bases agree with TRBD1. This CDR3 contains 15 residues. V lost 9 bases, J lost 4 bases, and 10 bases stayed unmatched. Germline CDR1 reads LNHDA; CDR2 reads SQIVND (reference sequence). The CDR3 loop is CASGRDRAFNQPQHF. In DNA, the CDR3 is TGTGCCAGCGGTCGGGACAGGGCTTTTAATCAGCCCCAGCATTTT.

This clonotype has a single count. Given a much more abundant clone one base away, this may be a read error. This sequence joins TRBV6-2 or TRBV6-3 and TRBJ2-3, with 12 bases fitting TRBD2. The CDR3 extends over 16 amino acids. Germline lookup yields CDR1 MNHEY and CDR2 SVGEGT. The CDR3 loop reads CVSGRLAGVPTDTQYF. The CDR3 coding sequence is TGTGTCAGCGGGAGACTAGCGGGAGTTCCCACAGATACGCAGTATTTT.

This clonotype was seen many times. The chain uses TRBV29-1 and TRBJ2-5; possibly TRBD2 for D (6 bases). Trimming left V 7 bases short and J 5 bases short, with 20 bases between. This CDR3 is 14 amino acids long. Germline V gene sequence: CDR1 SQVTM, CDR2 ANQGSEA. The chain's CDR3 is CSAVRVWGVETQYF. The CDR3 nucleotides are TGCAGCGCCGTCCGGGTATGGGGGGTGGAGACCCAGTACTTC.

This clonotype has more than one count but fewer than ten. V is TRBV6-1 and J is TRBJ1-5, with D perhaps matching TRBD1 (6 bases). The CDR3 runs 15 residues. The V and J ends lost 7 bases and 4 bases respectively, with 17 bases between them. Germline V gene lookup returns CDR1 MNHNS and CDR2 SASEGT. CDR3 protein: CASISQGMGNQPQHF. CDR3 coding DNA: TGTGCCAGCATCAGTCAGGGGATGGGAAATCAGCCCCAGCATTTT.

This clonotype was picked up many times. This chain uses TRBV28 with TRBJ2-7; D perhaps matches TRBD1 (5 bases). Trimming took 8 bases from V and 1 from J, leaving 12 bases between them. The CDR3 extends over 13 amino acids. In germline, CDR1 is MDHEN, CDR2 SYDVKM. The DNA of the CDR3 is TGTGCCAGCGCCCACCCAGGGTCCTACGAGCAGTACTTC. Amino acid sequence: CASAHPGSYEQYF.